Shown below are 30 T cell receptor beta chains from a single sample sequenced in a study of cytomegalovirus exposure and HLA in healthy donors (dated by TCRdb to the late 2010s). Library preparation employed the immunoSEQ multiplex PCR assay. For the multiplex PCR, a mixture combining 60 forward primers for TCR Vbeta segments and 13 reverse primers for TCR Jbeta segments was used. Not all clones reach the TCRdb copy of this immuneACCESS table, which keeps in-frame sequences only. Checked studies attribute under half of the gap to unresolved V genes and leave the rest unexplained. This sample has fewer than 100,000 clones in its table, and 7.5% to 8.5% of those were observed once. Of the sample, 2% to 2.5% is held by the ten largest clones. Sample: PBMCs. These receptor sequences come from a man in his fifties or sixties in good health and CMV-seronegative.

Concerning this clone itself: Germline and junction disagree at one end, which may indicate a read error. The chain links TRBV28 to TRBJ2-7; 9 bases align to TRBD1. The germline gives CDR1 MDHEN, CDR2 SYDVKM. CDR3 length equals 12 residues. CDR3 amino acids: CASSLLTGGRDF. The CDR3 bases are TGTGCCAGCAGTTTGCTAACAGGGGGCCGGGACTTC.

The CDR3 DNA reads as TGTGCCAGCAGTGGTGAGACAGGGGGCGCGAGGGAAAAACTGTTTTTT. Its translation is CASSGETGGAREKLFF. This chain connects TRBV28 to TRBJ1-4; 10 nucleotides align to TRBD1. CDR1 and CDR2 (germline): MDHEN, SYDVKM. CDR3 size: 16 residues. With 5 bases clipped from V and 8 bases from J, the junction kept 11 bases outside the gene matches.

This chain uses TRBV28 with TRBJ2-7; 7 bases are a match to TRBD2. The germline V gene has CDR1 MDHEN and CDR2 SYDVKM. The CDR3 is 14 amino acids. The trim removed 6 bases at V and 3 bases at J, leaving 8 bases unmatched. CDR3 DNA sequence: TGTGCCAGCAGCCAAGCGGGACTAATCTACGAGCAGTACTTC. Amino acids: CASSQAGLIYEQYF.

There are a few counts of this clone. The chain recombines TRBV19 with TRBJ2-2; 9 positions match TRBD1. The CDR3 length is 15 residues. Germline assignment: CDR1 LNHDA and CDR2 SQIVND (reference sequence). V was clipped by 3 bases and J by 5 bases; unmatched bases: 4. The CDR3, as DNA: TGTGCCAGTAGTATGGGGACAGGGAGAACCGGGGAGCTGTTTTTT. Translated, it gives CASSMGTGRTGELFF.

Written as DNA, the CDR3 is TGTGCCAGCAGTCCCTCCCGGGACAGGCGGGGGGAAAAACTGTTTTTT. The encoded protein is CASSPSRDRRGEKLFF. The rearrangement joins TRBV27 to TRBJ1-4, with TRBD1 matching 8 bases. The length of the CDR3 is 16 residues. Trimming removed 5 bases from V and 8 bases from J; junction bases left unmatched: 13. The germline gives CDR1 MNHEY, CDR2 SMNVEV (reference sequence).

This clone showed up just a few times. J is TRBJ1-4 and V is TRBV9; D is unresolved. The CDR3 is made up of 14 amino acids. Trimming cost V 5 bases and J 3 bases, with 11 bases left between them. Looked up from germline, CDR1 is SGDLS and CDR2 is YYNGEE. The CDR3 spells CASSLGQSNEKLFF. The DNA of the CDR3 is TGTGCCAGCAGTTTGGGCCAGTCTAATGAAAAACTGTTTTTT. Full variable domain (rest looked up from reference TRBV9 and TRBJ1-4): DSGVTQTPKHLITATGQRVTLRCSPRSGDLSVYWYQQSLDQGLQFLIQYYNGEERAKGNILERFSAQQFPDLHSELNLSSLELGDSALYFCASSLGQSNEKLFFGSGTQLSVL.

In this sample, this clone turned up a few times. The gene calls are TRBV10-3 and TRBJ1-2; a possible D gene is TRBD1 (6 bases). V dropped 3 bases and J dropped 4 bases, with 9 bases sitting between them. In germline, CDR1 is ENHRY, CDR2 SYGVKD. The CDR3 has 13 amino acids. The CDR3 DNA sequence: TGTGCCATCAGTGATACAGGGAGCTATGGCTACACCTTC. Amino acids: CAISDTGSYGYTF.

This clone was observed a handful of times. The chain combines TRBV6-1 with TRBJ1-1; 8 bases fit TRBD1. The trim removed 0 bases at V and 0 bases at J, leaving 3 bases unmatched. CDR3 length equals 16 residues. Germline V lookup: CDR1 MNHNS, CDR2 SASEGT. CDR3 protein: CASSEASTGVNTEAFF. CDR3 coding DNA: TGTGCCAGCAGTGAAGCCTCGACAGGGGTGAACACTGAAGCTTTCTTT.

This clone was detected only a few times. The chain uses TRBV6-1 and TRBJ2-2, with TRBD1 matching over 9 bases. J was trimmed by 6 bases and V by 5 bases; bases with no gene match: 4. The CDR3 is 14 residues long. The germline V gene has CDR1 MNHNS and CDR2 SASEGT. DNA of the CDR3: TGTGCCAGCAGTACCTGGACAGGGGCCGGGGAGCTGTTTTTT. Translated: CASSTWTGAGELFF.

This clone has only a few counts. The gene calls are TRBV7-9 and TRBJ2-2, with a weak D call TRBD2 (5 bases). The CDR3 consists of 14 residues. The germline V gene encodes CDR1 SEHNR and CDR2 FQNEAQ (reference sequence). The V gene lost 1 base and the J gene lost 5 bases, with 8 bases spanning the gap. In DNA, the CDR3 is TGTGCCAGCAGCTTAGAGGGCGGGACCGGGGAGCTGTTTTTT. Translating it yields CASSLEGGTGELFF.

This chain joins TRBV5-4 and TRBJ2-3; 7 nucleotides align to TRBD2. Germline-derived CDR1 and CDR2 are SGHNT and YYREEE (reference sequence). V trimming: 3 bases; J trimming: 0 bases; junction bases outside the gene matches: 7. CDR3 length: 16 residues. This chain's CDR3 is CASSYKSGASTDTQYF. CDR3 coding DNA: TGTGCCAGCAGCTACAAGAGCGGGGCTAGCACAGATACGCAGTATTTT.

This clone was observed a few times. V is TRBV5-1 and J is TRBJ1-4; 9 nucleotides align to TRBD1. CDR1 SGHRS and CDR2 YFSETQ come from the germline V gene. The length of the CDR3 is 15 residues. With 0 bases clipped from V and 5 bases from J, the junction kept 2 bases outside the gene matches. The CDR3, as DNA: TGCGCCAGCAGCTTGGAGGGACAGGGAAATGAAAAACTGTTTTTT. Amino acid sequence: CASSLEGQGNEKLFF. Combining the CDR3 with reference TRBV5-1 and TRBJ1-4 gives the whole variable domain KAGVTQTPRYLIKTRGQQVTLSCSPISGHRSVSWYQQTPGQGLQFLFEYFSETQRNKGNFPGRFSGRQFSNSRSEMNVSTLELGDSALYLCASSLEGQGNEKLFFGSGTQLSVL.

This clone was picked up a small number of times. This chain uses TRBV11-2 with TRBJ1-2; tentatively, D is TRBD1 (5 bases). Germline CDR1 SGHAT, CDR2 FQNNGV. Deletions cut 1 base from V and 4 bases from J, with 13 bases between. The length of the CDR3 is 15 residues. CDR3 DNA: TGTGCCAGCAGCTTAGGAGGTGTCAGGGCCTATGGCTACACCTTC. Its protein product is CASSLGGVRAYGYTF. The full variable domain, rest sourced from reference TRBV11-2 and TRBJ1-2, is EAGVAQSPRYKIIEKRQSVAFWCNPISGHATLYWYQQILGQGPKLLIQFQNNGVVDDSQLPKDRFSAERLKGVDSTLKIQPAKLEDSAVYLCASSLGGVRAYGYTFGSGTRLTVV.

V and J are TRBV7-9 and TRBJ1-1; D gene unclear. Germline V gene data show CDR1 as SEHNR and CDR2 as FQNEAQ (reference sequence). The germline V and J ends were trimmed by 1 base and 1 base, with 4 bases remaining between them. The CDR3 loop spans 13 amino acids. The CDR3 DNA reads TGTGCCAGCAGCTTAGAGCAGAACACTGAAGCTTTCTTT. Translation gives CASSLEQNTEAFF.

This clone was observed a single time. The gene calls are TRBV28 and TRBJ1-1; 7 bases are a match to TRBD1. The CDR3 extends over 14 amino acids. Unmatched junction bases numbered 6, after V lost 5 bases and J lost 3 bases. Germline V CDR1 and CDR2: MDHEN, SYDVKM. The CDR3 here is CASSIPGQYTEAFF. The CDR3 region has the DNA TGTGCCAGCAGTATTCCGGGACAGTACACTGAAGCTTTCTTT.

V usage is TRBV9 and J usage is TRBJ2-2; 7 bases align to TRBD2. The V gene's germline CDR1 is SGDLS and CDR2 YYNGEE. The CDR3 runs 16 residues. The V gene end was trimmed by 0 bases and the J gene end by 4 bases; junction bases not matched to a gene: 6. For the CDR3, the DNA is TGTGCCAGCAGCGTAGGTACGGGAGGTTTCACCGGGGAGCTGTTTTTT. Its protein product is CASSVGTGGFTGELFF.

This chain uses TRBV19 with TRBJ2-5; 8 nucleotides line up with TRBD2. Trimming removed 4 bases from V and 1 base from J; junction bases left unmatched: 11. Germline assignment: CDR1 LNHDA and CDR2 SQIVND (reference sequence). The CDR3 length is 17 residues. DNA for the CDR3: TGTGCCAGTAGTAGGGCAGACGCGGGAGGATCCCAAGAGACCCAGTACTTC. The encoded protein is CASSRADAGGSQETQYF.

This clone was counted only a few times. V is TRBV6-6 and J is TRBJ2-1, with a weak D call TRBD1 (6 bases). The CDR3 totals 11 residues. Germline CDR1 is MNHNY and CDR2 is SVGAGI (reference sequence). V was shortened by 7 bases and J by 7 bases, with 8 bases between the two germline ends. CDR3 sequence reads: CASIGGNEQFF. CDR3 sequence (DNA): TGTGCCAGCATAGGGGGAAATGAGCAGTTCTTC.

This clone was counted between two and nine times. The chain carries TRBV6-1 and TRBJ2-6; TRBD1 aligns across 8 bases. Trimming at V came to 4 bases and at J to 0 bases, leaving 8 bases not matched to a gene. Germline V gives CDR1 MNHNS, CDR2 SASEGT. CDR3 length: 18 residues. CDR3 nucleotides: TGTGCCAGCAGTGTTATTTTCGGACAGGGCTCTGGGGCCAACGTCCTGACTTTC. It is translated as CASSVIFGQGSGANVLTF.

This clone was seen a few times. Other DNA variants within this sample encode the same CDR3. The V call is TRBV2, the J call TRBJ1-5; a weak D match, TRBD1 (5 bases). Trimming removed 3 bases from V and 4 bases from J, with 10 bases in between. The CDR3 runs to 14 residues. Germline CDR1 and CDR2: SNHLY and FYNNEI. The CDR3 DNA reads TGTGCCAGCAGTGAGCGGGGGATTAATCAGCCCCAGCATTTT. Amino acids: CASSERGINQPQHF.

V and J are TRBV11-2 and TRBJ2-5, with D possibly matching TRBD1 (6 bases). Germline V CDR1 and CDR2: SGHAT, FQNNGV. The V gene lost 5 bases and the J gene lost 2 bases, with 9 bases spanning the gap. The CDR3 has 13 residues. CDR3 sequence reads: CASSRTVQETQYF. In nucleotides, the CDR3 is TGTGCCAGCAGCCGGACAGTACAAGAGACCCAGTACTTC.

This clone appeared a few times. The chain uses TRBV29-1 and TRBJ2-1; D uncertain. The CDR3 has 10 residues. CDR1 is SQVTM, CDR2 ANQGSEA, per germline. Between the trimmed V and J ends, which lost 7 bases and 3 bases, there was a span of 4 bases. The CDR3 reads CSAGYNEQFF. As DNA, the CDR3 is TGCAGCGCGGGCTACAATGAGCAGTTCTTC.

This clone was counted a few times. This rearrangement joins TRBV27 to TRBJ1-5; D is uncertain. V was clipped by 7 bases and J by 11 bases, with 15 bases between them. Germline V lookup: CDR1 MNHEY, CDR2 SMNVEV (reference sequence). The CDR3 covers 12 residues. CDR3 coding DNA: TGTGCCAGCAACTCCGTAAGTCGGTCCCAGCATTTT. Amino acids: CASNSVSRSQHF.

This chain connects TRBV6-5 to TRBJ2-7, with TRBD1 matching over 9 bases. Trimming took 6 bases from V and 6 from J; bases not matched to a gene: 12. The CDR3 is 15 residues long. Germline values: CDR1 MNHEY, CDR2 SVGAGI. DNA for the CDR3: TGTGCCAGCAGCGACGGGGGACAGGGATTCAGCGAGCAGTACTTC. This translates into CASSDGGQGFSEQYF.

The CDR3 nucleotides read TGTGCCTGGAGTGTTGGCCCTAGCAACACTGAAGCTTTCTTT. It is translated as CAWSVGPSNTEAFF. The rearrangement uses TRBV30 and TRBJ1-1; no definite D call. The length of the CDR3 is 14 residues. V was shortened by 0 bases and J by 2 bases, with 10 bases between the two germline ends. Looked up from germline, CDR1 is GTSNPN and CDR2 is SVGIG (reference sequence).

J is TRBJ2-5 and V is TRBV4-3; 12 positions agree with TRBD1. The DNA matches TRBJ2-7 better at its end, which makes the J call doubtful. CDR3 length: 20 amino acids. The V gene's germline CDR1 is LGHNA and CDR2 YSLEER. The CDR3 nucleotides read TGCGCCAGCAGCCGACTCCGAAGTTCGGGACAGGGGGCGAGCTCCTACGAGCAGTACTTC. Protein product: CASSRLRSSGQGASSYEQYF.

The chain links TRBV28 to TRBJ2-2; D not resolved. V lost 3 bases to trimming and J lost 6 bases, with 5 bases between them. The CDR3 sequence is 12 residues long. Germline V lookup: CDR1 MDHEN, CDR2 SYDVKM. CDR3 coding DNA: TGTGCCAGCAGTTTTTATCCCGGGGAGCTGTTTTTT. Translating gives CASSFYPGELFF.

CDR3 residues: CASSVKTSGVSQETQYF. Written as DNA, the CDR3 is TGTGCCAGCAGTGTTAAGACTAGCGGAGTTTCGCAAGAGACCCAGTACTTC. The chain recombines TRBV27 with TRBJ2-5; TRBD2 matches at 9 bases. The CDR3 is 17 residues long. Germline trimming cut 5 bases from V and 2 bases from J; bases unmatched to any gene: 12. CDR1 is MNHEY, CDR2 SMNVEV, per germline (reference sequence).

This clone occurred a few times. The J gene is TRBJ1-1, the V gene TRBV4-1; 8 nucleotides agree with TRBD1. Germline loops: CDR1 MGHRA, CDR2 YSYEKL. V shed 4 bases, J shed 0 bases, and the junction held 7 bases outside the gene matches. The CDR3 is 16 amino acids. As DNA, the CDR3 is TGCGCCAGCAGCCTTAGGGGACAGGTACTGAACACTGAAGCTTTCTTT. Translated, it gives CASSLRGQVLNTEAFF.

The table lists this clone with a few counts. V is TRBV10-3 and J is TRBJ2-2; D is possibly TRBD2 (5 bases). V lost 10 bases and J lost 7, with 19 bases in between. Germline lookup yields CDR1 ENHRY and CDR2 SYGVKD. The CDR3 loop spans 14 amino acids. CDR3 sequence reads: CATAGKGMNGELFF. Here the CDR3 DNA reads TGTGCCACGGCCGGGAAAGGGATGAACGGGGAGCTGTTTTTT.